The sequence of this T cell receptor beta chain was determined in a study of blood T cell repertoires in COVID-19. Study details: The samples span acute and convalescent COVID-19 from the United States, Italy and Spain. T cells, B-cell-depleted T cells, or PBMCs supplied cDNA or gDNA.

Germline values: CDR1 SGHVS, CDR2 FQNEAQ. The CDR3 totals 14 residues. V trimming: 4 bases; J trimming: 2 bases; junction bases outside the gene matches: 5. Clones were read by immunoSEQ multiplex PCR, and TCRdb kept only the in-frame ones, dropping some. Among some 140,000 clones listed, 70% to 90% were seen once. Specimen: peripheral blood. This receptor was identified in a woman in her 50s who had recovered from COVID-19. This chain joins TRBV7-8 and TRBJ2-7; 7 bases map to TRBD1. This chain's CDR3 is CASSSQGVAYEQYF. CDR3 sequence (DNA): TGTGCCAGCAGCTCGCAGGGGGTTGCCTACGAGCAGTACTTC.